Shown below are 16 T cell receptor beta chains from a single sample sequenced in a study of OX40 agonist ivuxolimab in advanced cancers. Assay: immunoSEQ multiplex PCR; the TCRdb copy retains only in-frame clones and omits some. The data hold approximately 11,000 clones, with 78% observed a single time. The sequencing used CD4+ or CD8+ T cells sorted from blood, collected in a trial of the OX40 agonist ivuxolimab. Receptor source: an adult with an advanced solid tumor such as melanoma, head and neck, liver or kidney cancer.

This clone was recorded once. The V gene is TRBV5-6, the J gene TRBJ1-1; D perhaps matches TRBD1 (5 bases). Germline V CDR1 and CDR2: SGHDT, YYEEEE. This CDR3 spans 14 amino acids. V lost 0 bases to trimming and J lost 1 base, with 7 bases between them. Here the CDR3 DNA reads TGTGCCAGCAGCTTGGCAGGGTGGAACACTGAAGCTTTCTTT. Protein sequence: CASSLAGWNTEAFF.

The CDR3 protein is CASYGTGGQETQYF. The CDR3 DNA follows: TGTGCCAGCTACGGGACAGGGGGTCAAGAGACCCAGTACTTC. The rearrangement joins TRBV27 to TRBJ2-5, with 11 nucleotides matching TRBD1. The germline V gene has CDR1 MNHEY and CDR2 SMNVEV (reference sequence). Trimming took 8 bases from V and 2 from J; bases not matched to a gene: 4. The CDR3 runs to 14 residues.

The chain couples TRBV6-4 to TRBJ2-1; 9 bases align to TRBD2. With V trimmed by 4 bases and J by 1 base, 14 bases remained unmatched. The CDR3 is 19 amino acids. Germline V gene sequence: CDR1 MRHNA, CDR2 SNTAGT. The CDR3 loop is CASSASGTSIHSSYNEQFF. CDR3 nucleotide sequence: TGTGCCAGCAGTGCCTCGGGGACTAGCATACACTCGTCCTACAATGAGCAGTTCTTC.

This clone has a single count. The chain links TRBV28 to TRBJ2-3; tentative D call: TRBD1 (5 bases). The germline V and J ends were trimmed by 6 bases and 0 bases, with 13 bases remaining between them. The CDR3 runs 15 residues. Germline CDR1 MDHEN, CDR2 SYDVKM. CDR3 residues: CASRRTTDSTDTQYF. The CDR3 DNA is TGTGCCAGCAGACGGACAACGGATAGCACAGATACGCAGTATTTT.

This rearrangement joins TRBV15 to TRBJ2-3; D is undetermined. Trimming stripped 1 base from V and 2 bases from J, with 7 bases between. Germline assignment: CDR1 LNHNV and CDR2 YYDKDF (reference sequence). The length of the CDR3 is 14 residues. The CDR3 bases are TGTGCCACCAGCAGAGTGGGATACACAGATACGCAGTATTTT. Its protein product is CATSRVGYTDTQYF.

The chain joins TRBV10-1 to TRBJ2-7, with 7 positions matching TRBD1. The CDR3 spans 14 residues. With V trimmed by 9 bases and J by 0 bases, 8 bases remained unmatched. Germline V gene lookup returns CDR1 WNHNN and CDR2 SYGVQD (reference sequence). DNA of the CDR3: TGCGCCAGGAATAGGGGGCCGAGCTCCTACGAGCAGTACTTC. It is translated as CARNRGPSSYEQYF.

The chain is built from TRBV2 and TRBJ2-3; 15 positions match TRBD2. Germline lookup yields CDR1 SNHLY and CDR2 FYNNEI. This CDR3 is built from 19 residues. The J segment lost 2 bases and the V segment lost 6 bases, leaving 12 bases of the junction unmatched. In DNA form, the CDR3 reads TGTGCCAGCAGAGAAAACGGACTAGCGGGGGGGAGGGACACAGATACGCAGTATTTT. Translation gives CASRENGLAGGRDTDTQYF.

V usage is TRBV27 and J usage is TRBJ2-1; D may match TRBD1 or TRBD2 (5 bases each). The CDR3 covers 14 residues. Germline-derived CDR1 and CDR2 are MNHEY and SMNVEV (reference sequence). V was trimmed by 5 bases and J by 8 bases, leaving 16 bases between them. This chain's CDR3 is CASSPLGTKDEQFF. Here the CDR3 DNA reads TGTGCCAGCAGTCCCTTAGGGACGAAGGATGAGCAGTTCTTC.

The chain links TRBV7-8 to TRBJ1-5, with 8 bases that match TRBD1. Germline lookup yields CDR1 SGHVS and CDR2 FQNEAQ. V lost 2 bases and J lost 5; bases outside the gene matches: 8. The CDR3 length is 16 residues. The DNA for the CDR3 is TGTGCCAGCAGCTTATCCGGACAGGGTGTTTATCAGCCCCAGCATTTT. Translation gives CASSLSGQGVYQPQHF. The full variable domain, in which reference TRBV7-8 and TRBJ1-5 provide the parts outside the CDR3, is GAGVSQSPRYKVAKRGQDVALRCDPISGHVSLFWYQQALGQGPEFLTYFQNEAQLDKSGLPSDRFFAERPEGSVSTLKIQRTQQEDSAVYLCASSLSGQGVYQPQHFGDGTRLSIL.

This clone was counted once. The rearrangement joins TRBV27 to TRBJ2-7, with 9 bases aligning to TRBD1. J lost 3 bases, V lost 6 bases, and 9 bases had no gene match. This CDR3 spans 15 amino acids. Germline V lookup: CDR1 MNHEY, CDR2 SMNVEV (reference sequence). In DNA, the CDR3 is TGTGCCAGCAGAACGGTCGGACAGGGGTTCTACGAGCAGTACTTC. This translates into CASRTVGQGFYEQYF.

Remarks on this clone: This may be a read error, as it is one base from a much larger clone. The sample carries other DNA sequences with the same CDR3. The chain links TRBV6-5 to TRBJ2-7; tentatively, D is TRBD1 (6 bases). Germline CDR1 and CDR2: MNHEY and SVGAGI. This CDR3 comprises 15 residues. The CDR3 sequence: CASSYSLDSSYEQYF. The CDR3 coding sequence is TGTGCCAGCAGTTACTCCTTGGACAGCTCCTACGAGCAATACTTC.

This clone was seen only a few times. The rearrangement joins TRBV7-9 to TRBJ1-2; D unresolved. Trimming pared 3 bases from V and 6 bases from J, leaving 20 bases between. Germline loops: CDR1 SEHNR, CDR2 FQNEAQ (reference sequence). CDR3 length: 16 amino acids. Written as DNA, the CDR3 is TGTGCCAGCAGCTTGGCTAACTCTTGGATGGGTGATGGCTACACCTTC. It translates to CASSLANSWMGDGYTF.

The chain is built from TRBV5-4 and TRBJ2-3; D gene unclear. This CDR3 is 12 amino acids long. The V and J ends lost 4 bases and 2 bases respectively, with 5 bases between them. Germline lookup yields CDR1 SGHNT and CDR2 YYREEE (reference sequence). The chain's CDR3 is CASSIITDTQYF. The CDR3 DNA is TGTGCCAGCAGCATTATCACAGATACGCAGTATTTT.

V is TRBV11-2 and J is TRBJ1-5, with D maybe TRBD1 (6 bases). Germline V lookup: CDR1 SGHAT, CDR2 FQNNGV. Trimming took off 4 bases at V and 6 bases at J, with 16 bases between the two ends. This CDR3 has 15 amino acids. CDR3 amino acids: CASSYLRDTSQPQHF. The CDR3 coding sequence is TGTGCCAGCAGCTACCTCCGGGACACAAGTCAGCCCCAGCATTTT.

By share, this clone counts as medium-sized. DNA for the CDR3: TGTGCCAGCAGTTACTCGAGCGGGGAGAACACCGGGGAGCTGTTTTTT. Translated: CASSYSSGENTGELFF. The chain links TRBV6-6 to TRBJ2-2, with 7 bases matching TRBD2. The J segment lost 1 base and the V segment lost 0 bases, leaving 2 bases of the junction unmatched. Germline V gene lookup returns CDR1 MNHNY and CDR2 SVGAGI (reference sequence). The CDR3 covers 16 residues.

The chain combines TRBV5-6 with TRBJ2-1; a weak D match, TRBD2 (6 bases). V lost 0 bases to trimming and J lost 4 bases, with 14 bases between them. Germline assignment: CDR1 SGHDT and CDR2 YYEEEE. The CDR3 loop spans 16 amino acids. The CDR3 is CASSLGVSGVYNEQFF. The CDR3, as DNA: TGTGCCAGCAGCTTGGGGGTTAGCGGAGTTTACAATGAGCAGTTCTTC.